This T cell receptor beta chain was profiled in a study of human T cells and chemical hapten exposure. Each CDR3 protein gets one entry after TCRdb re-called the RACE reads with MiXCR. The sample lists around 300,000 distinct CDR3 sequences, over 5% occurring once. Stated time point: pre-sensitization, week 0. The treatment here: therapeutic diphenylcyclopropenone sensitization with weekly scalp DPC. Alopecia patients between 18 and 70 years old and suitable for DPC were used as donors. The ends lost 5 bases at V and 6 bases at J; junction bases unmatched: 7. There are 14 residues in the CDR3. Per the germline V gene, CDR1 is SNHLY and CDR2 is FYNNEI.

The material was whole blood, obtained in connection with sensitization to the hapten diphenylcyclopropenone (DPC). The chain joins TRBV2 to TRBJ1-5; 7 nucleotides agree with TRBD1. This TCR was sampled from a woman younger than 35 with alopecia areata. Some clones in this sample may be carry-over from other donors' samples. Here the CDR3 DNA reads TGTGCCAGCAGTTCCACAGGGGATCGTCAGCCCCAGCATTTT. Translating it yields CASSSTGDRQPQHF.